This TCR beta chain was found in a study of blood T cell repertoires in COVID-19. Original analysis: The assay estimated nucleated cells by amplifying reference gene primers. Only in-frame clones appear in the TCRdb table, and some are missing; sequencing was by immunoSEQ multiplex PCR. That table gives V, J and clone size, and the DNA gave D and trimming. The sample comprises a few hundred thousand clones, about 88% of which are singletons, and under 8% rests with the top ten. Exposed volunteers were people who met a COVID-19 case within 2 weeks before study entry. Sequenced input: PBMCs or T cells enriched from blood (not recorded which). This TCR was recovered from a woman aged 45-60 years who had been exposed to COVID-19.

CDR3 in amino acids: CASSREAEAFF. DNA for the CDR3: TGTGCCAGCAGTAGGGAGGCTGAAGCTTTCTTT. V gene TRBV7-9 combines with J gene TRBJ1-1; D not certain. Germline CDR1 is SEHNR and CDR2 is FQNEAQ (reference sequence). V lost 6 bases to trimming and J lost 6 bases, with 8 bases between them. This CDR3 has 11 residues.